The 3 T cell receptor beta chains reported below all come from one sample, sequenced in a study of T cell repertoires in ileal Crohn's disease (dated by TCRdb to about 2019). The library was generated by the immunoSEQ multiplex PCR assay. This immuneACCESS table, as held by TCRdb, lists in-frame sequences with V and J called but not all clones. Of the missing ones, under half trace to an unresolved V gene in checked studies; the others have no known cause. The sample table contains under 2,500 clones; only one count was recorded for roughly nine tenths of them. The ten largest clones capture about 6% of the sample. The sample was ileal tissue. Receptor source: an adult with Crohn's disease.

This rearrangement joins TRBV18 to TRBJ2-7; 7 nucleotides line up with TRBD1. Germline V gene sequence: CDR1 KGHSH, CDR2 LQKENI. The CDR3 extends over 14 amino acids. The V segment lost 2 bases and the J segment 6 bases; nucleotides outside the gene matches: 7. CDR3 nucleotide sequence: TGTGCCAGCTCACCAAAGGACAGGCTTCGCGAGCAGTACTTC. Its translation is CASSPKDRLREQYF.

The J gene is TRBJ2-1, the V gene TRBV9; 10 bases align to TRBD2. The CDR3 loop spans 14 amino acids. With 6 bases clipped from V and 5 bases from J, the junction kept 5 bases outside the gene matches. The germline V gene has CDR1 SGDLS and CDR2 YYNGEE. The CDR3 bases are TGTGCCAGCAACCAAGCGGGGGGGAACAATGAGCAGTTCTTC. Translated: CASNQAGGNNEQFF.

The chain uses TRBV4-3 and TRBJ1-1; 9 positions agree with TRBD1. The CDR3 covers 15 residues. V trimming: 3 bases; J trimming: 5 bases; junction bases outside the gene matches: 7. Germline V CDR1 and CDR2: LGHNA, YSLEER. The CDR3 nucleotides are TGCGCCAGCAGCCAGGGCTGGGACAGGGAAACTGAAGCTTTCTTT. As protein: CASSQGWDRETEAFF.